These T cell receptor beta chains were read from a single sample in a study of PD-1 blockade in classical Hodgkin lymphoma. Only in-frame clones appear in the TCRdb table, and some are missing; sequencing was by immunoSEQ multiplex PCR. The sample lists 66,000 or so clones; over 55% were seen once. The sample was peripheral blood mononuclear cells (PBMCs), taken before the second cycle of nivolumab. These receptor sequences come from a human donor with classical Hodgkin lymphoma. The CDR3 runs from the conserved cysteine through the conserved F or W. D genes are given only for firm matches. Some rows mark clone size as missing; the rest say once, few, many or name a class of expanded clone.

TRBJ2-7 NA NA TRBV11-3 TGTGCCAGCAGTACCTTCTTTACGGCCGGGTCCTACGAGCAGTACTTC CASSTFFTAGSYEQYF
TRBJ2-7 few NA TRBV28 TGTGCCAGCAGTGGGGGGAGCTCCTACGAGCAGTACTTC CASSGGSSYEQYF
TRBJ2-7 NA NA TRBV28 TGTGCCAGCAGTTTACGCGGGGCGATGAGCTCCTACGAGCAGTACTTC CASSLRGAMSSYEQYF
TRBJ1-4 NA TRBD1 TRBV28 TGTGCCAGCACCGTCATGACAGGGTCTAATGAAAAACTGTTTTTT CASTVMTGSNEKLFF
TRBJ2-7 few NA TRBV4-1 TGCGCCAGCAGCCAAGACTTCGGGCCCTACGAGCAGTACTTC CASSQDFGPYEQYF
TRBJ1-1 NA NA TRBV2 TGTGCCAGCACTGTACAGGGTCTGAACACTGAAGCTTTCTTT CASTVQGLNTEAFF
TRBJ2-5 NA TRBD1 TRBV5-1 TGCGCCAGCAGCGATCAGGGGGCTGGGGAGACCCAGTACTTC CASSDQGAGETQYF
TRBJ1-1 NA NA TRBV5-1 TGCGCCAGCAGCTCCAGTGGGGCTGAAGCTTTCTTT CASSSSGAEAFF
TRBJ2-3 NA TRBD2 TRBV2 TGTGCCAGTCGGAACCTAGCGGGTAGCACAGATACGCAGTATTTT CASRNLAGSTDTQYF
TRBJ1-1 NA NA TRBV9 TGTGCCAGCAGCACTAGGACGGACAACACTGAAGCTTTCTTT CASSTRTDNTEAFF
TRBJ2-5 NA TRBD2 TRBV9 TGTGCCAGCAGCGTAGGGCTAGCGGGGGGGCCGGGGGAGACCCAGTACTTC CASSVGLAGGPGETQYF
TRBJ1-1 few TRBD1 TRBV10-2 TGCGCCAGCAGGGGGACAGGGGGAAACACTGAAGCTTTCTTT CASRGTGGNTEAFF
TRBJ1-2 few NA TRBV28 TGTGCCAGCAGGAACAGGGAAGGGTATGGCTACACCTTC CASRNREGYGYTF
TRBJ1-3 NA NA TRBV30 TGTGCCTGGAGTTTAGGGCCTGGAAACACCATATATTTT CAWSLGPGNTIYF
TRBJ2-3 NA NA TRBV5-1 TGCGCCAGCAGCGACGGCACAGATACGCAGTATTTT CASSDGTDTQYF
TRBJ2-4 NA TRBD1 TRBV5-1 TGCGCCAGCAGCTTTACAGGGGGCTTAGACATTCAGTACTTC CASSFTGGLDIQYF
TRBJ1-1 NA NA TRBV7-9 TGTGCCAGCAGCTTATCCGGGAACACTGAAGCTTTCTTT CASSLSGNTEAFF
TRBJ1-6 NA NA TRBV5-1 TGCGCCAGCAGCTTTCAGGGTCCCAATTCACCCCTCCACTTT CASSFQGPNSPLHF
TRBJ2-7 once TRBD1 TRBV5-1 TGCGCCAGCAGCCCTACAGGGGCCTACGAGCAGTACTTC CASSPTGAYEQYF
TRBJ2-2 few TRBD2 TRBV7-8 TGTGCCAGCAGCCCCACTAGCGAAGGCGGGGAGCTGTTTTTT CASSPTSEGGELFF
TRBJ2-5 NA TRBD2 TRBV7-2 TGTGCCAGCAGCTTAGTTAGCGGGAGACAAGAGACCCAGTACTTC CASSLVSGRQETQYF
TRBJ2-1 NA TRBD2 TRBV6-4 TGTGCCAGCAGTGTGGGACTAGCGGACTACAATGAGCAGTTCTTC CASSVGLADYNEQFF
TRBJ2-6 NA NA TRBV6-6 TGTGCCAGCACTTCCCGAGGGACCTCTGGGGCCAACGTCCTGACTTTC CASTSRGTSGANVLTF
TRBJ1-2 NA NA TRBV9 TGTGCCAGCAGCGTAGAACCAGGGTCTAACTATGGCTACACCTTC CASSVEPGSNYGYTF
TRBJ1-4 NA NA TRBV5-1 TGCGCCAGCAGCCCGGGACGTACGGGGGAAAAACTGTTTTTT CASSPGRTGEKLFF
TRBJ1-6 NA TRBD1 TRBV5-1 TGCGCCAGCAGCTTGAAAGGGACAGGGGTTTCACCCCTCCACTTT CASSLKGTGVSPLHF
TRBJ1-1 NA NA TRBV6-1 TGTGCCAGCAGTCGAGCCGGGCGGATGAACACTGAAGCTTTCTTT CASSRAGRMNTEAFF
TRBJ2-7 NA NA TRBV9 TGTGCCAGCAGCGTGATGTCAGGGTCCCCCGAGCAGTACTTC CASSVMSGSPEQYF
TRBJ2-3 NA NA TRBV21-1 TGTGCCAGCAGCAAGGGACAGGGTGTCGCAGATACGCAGTATTTT CASSKGQGVADTQYF
TRBJ2-5 few TRBD1 TRBV19 TGTGCCAGTAGTACCCTGGGACAGGGCCAAGAGACCCAGTACTTC CASSTLGQGQETQYF
TRBJ1-5 NA NA TRBV6-5 TGTGCCAGCAGTTACGGGGACAGCAATCAGCCCCAGCATTTT CASSYGDSNQPQHF
TRBJ2-7 NA TRBD1 TRBV30 TGTGCCTGGAGTGTAGGGCTAGGGGGCGGCGAGCAGTACTTC CAWSVGLGGGEQYF
TRBJ1-4 NA NA TRBV12-5 TGTGCTAGTGACCTGATCCGGGACCTTCACGAAAAACTGTTTTTT CASDLIRDLHEKLFF
TRBJ2-7 many TRBD1 TRBV30 TGTGCCTGGAGTGAGACAGGGGACGAGCAGTACTTC CAWSETGDEQYF
TRBJ1-2 NA NA TRBV30 TGTGCCTGGAGTGGGACCCTTAACTATGGCTACACCTTC CAWSGTLNYGYTF
TRBJ1-1 NA NA TRBV6-5 TGTGCCAGCAGCCAACCGGGGGGAAACACTGAAGCTTTCTTT CASSQPGGNTEAFF
TRBJ1-1 many NA TRBV4-1 TGCGCCAGCAGCCAAGACGGGAGCAGACGCACTGAAGCTTTCTTT CASSQDGSRRTEAFF
TRBJ2-6 NA TRBD1 TRBV19 TGTGCCAGTAGTATAGGGACAGGCAGGCTGCAGGAGGCCAACGTCCTGACTTTC CASSIGTGRLQEANVLTF
TRBJ1-1 few NA TRBV30 TGTGCCTGGAGTCGGGTACAGGGCGCCACTGAAGCTTTCTTT CAWSRVQGATEAFF
TRBJ1-1 few TRBD1 TRBV10-2 TGCGCCAGCAGTCGGACAGGGGGAACTGAAGCTTTCTTT CASSRTGGTEAFF
TRBJ2-7 NA TRBD1 TRBV10-1 TGCGCCACAAGGGGACAGGGGATGTACGAGCAGTACTTC CATRGQGMYEQYF